This T cell receptor beta chain was recorded in a study of shared clonotypes between healthy human individuals. The authors ran the assay at deep level. For each subset, genomic DNA was distributed in equal portions over several immunoSEQ plates. Profiled with immunoSEQ multiplex PCR; TCRdb holds only in-frame clones, not every one. The sample includes about 2 million clones, just under 95% of them seen just once. Naive CD8 cells lacked CD45RO and underwent positive selection for CCR7, leaving out terminally differentiated effector memory CD45RA+ cells. There are 14 residues in the CDR3. The junction had 11 bases not matched to a gene; V was cut back by 9 bases and J by 6 bases. Germline-derived CDR1 and CDR2 are SEHNR and FQNEAQ (reference sequence). Whole-study results and caveats: A reduction in generation probabilities was seen for non-shared clonotypes relative to those shared by all four donors. The sharing of 4% to 5.5% of naive CD4 clonotypes was seen across several donors.

In the case of this clone: Its specificity is not known.

This chain uses TRBV7-9 with TRBJ1-2; TRBD1 matches at 9 bases. This sequence was found in a man between 18 and 29 years old in good health. The sample comprised naive CD8+ T cells sorted from blood. As DNA, the CDR3 is TGTGCCAGTGTACAGGGGGCGCGATTGGATGGCTACACCTTC. The encoded protein is CASVQGARLDGYTF. Drawing the rest from reference TRBV7-9 and TRBJ1-2, the complete variable domain is DTGVSQNPRHKITKRGQNVTFRCDPISEHNRLYWYRQTLGQGPEFLTYFQNEAQLEKSRLLSDRFSAERPKGSFSTLEIQRTEQGDSAMYLCASVQGARLDGYTFGSGTRLTVV.